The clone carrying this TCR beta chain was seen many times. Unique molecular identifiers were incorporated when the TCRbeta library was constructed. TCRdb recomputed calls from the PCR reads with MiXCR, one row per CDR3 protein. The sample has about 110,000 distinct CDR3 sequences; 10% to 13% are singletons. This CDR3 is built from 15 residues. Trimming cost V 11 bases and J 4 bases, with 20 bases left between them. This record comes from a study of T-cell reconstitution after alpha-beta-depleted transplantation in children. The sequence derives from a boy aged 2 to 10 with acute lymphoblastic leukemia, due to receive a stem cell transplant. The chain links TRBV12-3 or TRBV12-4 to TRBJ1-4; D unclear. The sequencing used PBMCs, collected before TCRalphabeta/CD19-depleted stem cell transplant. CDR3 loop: CACKPRGQSNEKLFF. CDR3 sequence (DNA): TGTGCCTGTAAACCCCGAGGGCAGAGTAATGAAAAACTGTTTTTT.